The T cell receptor (beta chain) described here comes from a study of regulatory T cells in long-lasting Graves disease. This clonotype was picked up many times. Combining iRepertoire HTBI primers with Arm-PCR of CDR3 regions, the authors built TCR beta libraries. From the multiplex PCR reads, TCRdb called clonotypes with MiXCR, one entry per CDR3 protein. The sample lists approximately 350,000 distinct CDR3 sequences, about 16% occurring once. Time point noted: newly diagnosed GD, antithyroid drugs for less than 3 months. Generation of the TCR library employed RNA extracted from PBMCs. The same sample was also used in a study of T cells in Graves' hyperthyroidism and ophthalmopathy.

This material consisted of peripheral blood mononuclear cells (PBMCs), taken at new diagnosis, from a patient treated with antithyroid drugs. The origin of this receptor is a woman aged 18-35 years with Graves disease.

CDR3 sequence reads: CASSYGTASYEQYF. In DNA, the CDR3 is TGTGCCAGCAGTTACGGGACAGCTTCCTACGAGCAGTACTTC. The chain recombines TRBV6-5 with TRBJ2-7, with TRBD1 identical over 7 bases. Germline V gene data show CDR1 as MNHEY and CDR2 as SVGAGI. J lost 1 base, V lost 2 bases, and 2 bases had no gene match. The CDR3 is 14 amino acids.